The 2 T cell receptor beta chains listed next were all sequenced from one sample in a study of Ad26.COV2.S vaccination and SARS-CoV-2 variants. Here immunoSEQ multiplex PCR was the method, and the copy in TCRdb shows in-frame clones only, minus some. The sample has roughly 140,000 clones, 75% to 90% seen once. This sample comprised peripheral blood, obtained after recovery from COVID-19. The origin of the receptors is a human donor who had recovered from COVID-19.

Here the CDR3 DNA reads TGTGCCACCAGCTCCTCTTGGGAAACTAGCTACCACACAGATACGCAGTATTTT. As protein: CATSSSWETSYHTDTQYF. The V gene is TRBV15, the J gene TRBJ2-3, with TRBD2 as a possible D gene (6 bases). CDR1 is LNHNV, CDR2 YYDKDF, per germline (reference sequence). CDR3 size: 18 residues. Trimming pared 5 bases from V and 2 bases from J, leaving 23 bases between.

V gene TRBV30 combines with J gene TRBJ1-4, with TRBD1 matching over 11 bases. Per germline, CDR1 GTSNPN and CDR2 SVGIG (reference sequence). The CDR3 runs 14 residues. The junction had 2 bases not matched to a gene; V was cut back by 2 bases and J by 6 bases. CDR3 DNA sequence: TGTGCCTGGAGTCAGGGACAGGGGGATGAAAAACTGTTTTTT. The encoded protein is CAWSQGQGDEKLFF.